The present T cell receptor (beta chain) was sequenced within a study of cytomegalovirus exposure and HLA in healthy donors. General study results and limits: That first-cohort TCR clusters tended to co-occur in the roughly 120 validation repertoires was found in a later analysis. Altogether, some 170 TCR beta chains were recorded as cytomegalovirus-associated. Specificity of a few CMV-associated chains for CMV antigens was verified in vitro.

As concerns this clone: Its antigen is as yet unknown.

The method was immunoSEQ multiplex PCR; TCRdb's version includes in-frame clones alone and lacks a portion of them. The data hold about 180,000 clones, with 85% observed a single time. The CDR3 sequence is 18 residues long. Between the trimmed V and J ends, which lost 5 bases and 3 bases, there was a span of 24 bases. Per the germline V gene, CDR1 is MNHEY and CDR2 is SMNVEV (reference sequence). This TCR came from a man younger than 35 in good health and CMV-seropositive. Sequencing was performed on PBMCs. This chain connects TRBV27 to TRBJ2-3; D may be TRBD2 (5 bases). CDR3 in amino acids: CASSPWASQDGKTDTQYF. The DNA for the CDR3 is TGTGCCAGCAGTCCTTGGGCGTCACAAGACGGGAAGACAGATACGCAGTATTTT.